This entry lists 30 T cell receptor beta chains sequenced from one sample in a study of blood T cell repertoires in COVID-19. Assay: immunoSEQ multiplex PCR; the TCRdb copy retains only in-frame clones and omits some. The sample holds 98,000 or so clones; around 86% are singletons and the top ten take about 15%. Sequences were obtained from peripheral blood. The receptors come from a man aged 45-60 years with acute or convalescent COVID-19.

The chain recombines TRBV7-3 with TRBJ2-1; TRBD2 aligns across 13 bases. This CDR3 is built from 16 residues. Germline values: CDR1 SGHTA, CDR2 FQGTGA. V was clipped by 5 bases and J by 4 bases; unmatched bases: 5. The CDR3 loop is CASSTTSGRKYNEQFF. CDR3 bases: TGTGCCAGCAGCACGACTAGCGGGAGGAAATACAATGAGCAGTTCTTC.

The chain joins TRBV9 to TRBJ2-5; TRBD1 is a possible D gene (6 bases). The V and J ends lost 4 bases and 0 bases respectively, with 13 bases between them. This CDR3 has 15 residues. Germline V gives CDR1 SGDLS, CDR2 YYNGEE. CDR3 sequence reads: CASSSETGYQETQYF. In DNA, the CDR3 is TGTGCCAGCAGCTCCGAAACAGGGTACCAAGAGACCCAGTACTTC.

The genes are TRBV24-1 and TRBJ2-2; possibly TRBD1 for D (5 bases). CDR3 length equals 13 residues. Germline CDR1 reads KGHDR; CDR2 reads SFDVKD. V shed 4 bases and J shed 5 bases, with 7 bases lying between them. CDR3 protein: CATSEHRTGELFF. In DNA form, the CDR3 reads TGTGCCACCAGTGAACACAGGACCGGGGAGCTGTTTTTT.

The chain carries TRBV7-9 and TRBJ1-2; perhaps TRBD1 as D (5 bases). Trimming pared 5 bases from V and 7 bases from J, leaving 17 bases between. Germline lookup yields CDR1 SEHNR and CDR2 FQNEAQ (reference sequence). CDR3 length equals 14 residues. The chain's CDR3 is CASSPGDRSFGYTF. CDR3 DNA: TGTGCCAGCAGCCCGGGGGACCGATCCTTTGGCTACACCTTC.

The chain carries TRBV4-1 and TRBJ2-1, with TRBD2 matching 10 bases. Germline CDR1 reads MGHRA; CDR2 reads YSYEKL. This CDR3 is 17 amino acids long. V was pared by 4 bases and J by 5 bases, with 11 bases of the junction left unmatched. CDR3 sequence: CASSRPPGLAYDNEQFF. CDR3 nucleotide sequence: TGCGCCAGCAGCCGCCCTCCGGGACTAGCGTACGACAATGAGCAGTTCTTC.

The V gene is TRBV19, the J gene TRBJ2-3; 7 bases align to TRBD2. From germline, CDR1 is LNHDA and CDR2 SQIVND (reference sequence). J gave up 4 bases and V 3 bases, and 10 bases lay outside the gene matches. The CDR3 is made up of 16 amino acids. The CDR3 DNA reads TGTGCCAGTAGTATGGCGGGGCGGGAGAGCTCAGATACGCAGTATTTT. It is translated as CASSMAGRESSDTQYF.

V gene TRBV5-5 combines with J gene TRBJ1-5; TRBD1 matches 8 bases. V shed 0 bases, J shed 2 bases, and the junction held 4 bases outside the gene matches. Germline V gene data show CDR1 as SGHKS and CDR2 as YYEKEE (reference sequence). The CDR3 spans 16 residues. CDR3 protein: CASSLGTGLGNQPQHF. The DNA of the CDR3 is TGTGCCAGCAGCTTGGGGACAGGGTTAGGCAATCAGCCCCAGCATTTT.

The CDR3 sequence is CASSHGQGAQKAFF. DNA of the CDR3: TGCGCCAGCAGCCACGGACAGGGGGCTCAAAAAGCTTTCTTT. The rearrangement uses TRBV4-1 and TRBJ1-1; 11 bases map to TRBD1. The CDR3 has 14 residues. Germline CDR1 MGHRA, CDR2 YSYEKL. V shed 3 bases, J shed 9 bases, and the junction held 6 bases outside the gene matches.

CDR3 bases: TGTGCCAGCTCACCTAGCGGGAGATCCTACAATGAGCAGTTCTTC. It translates to CASSPSGRSYNEQFF. The chain combines TRBV18 with TRBJ2-1; 9 bases align to TRBD2. The germline gives CDR1 KGHSH, CDR2 LQKENI. The junction had 1 base not matched to a gene; V was cut back by 3 bases and J by 1 base. The CDR3 runs 15 residues.

This chain links TRBV2 with TRBJ2-2, with 7 nucleotides matching TRBD2. The CDR3 covers 13 residues. J gave up 6 bases and V 7 bases, and 5 bases lay outside the gene matches. CDR1 and CDR2 from the germline V gene are SNHLY and FYNNEI. In DNA, the CDR3 is TGTGCCAGCATCCTCAGCGGGGCCGGGGAGCTGTTTTTT. This gives the protein CASILSGAGELFF.

The V gene is TRBV24-1, the J gene TRBJ2-3; D may be TRBD1 (6 bases). Germline V gives CDR1 KGHDR, CDR2 SFDVKD. The CDR3 is 16 residues long. V lost 2 bases, J lost 2 bases, and 13 bases lay in between. CDR3 nucleotide sequence: TGTGCCACCAGTGATTCCCGGGACACTTCCACAGATACGCAGTATTTT. Translated: CATSDSRDTSTDTQYF.

The rearrangement links TRBV14 to TRBJ1-1, with D perhaps TRBD1 (6 bases). Germline V gene sequence: CDR1 SGHDN, CDR2 FVKESK. CDR3 size: 13 residues. Deletions cut 4 bases from V and 5 bases from J, with 11 bases between. CDR3 coding DNA: TGTGCCAGCAGCCTACAGGGTGGGACTGAAGCTTTCTTT. Amino acid sequence: CASSLQGGTEAFF.

The V call is TRBV30, the J call TRBJ2-4, with D tentatively TRBD2 (5 bases). V lost 0 bases and J 1 base, leaving 10 bases between the germline ends. Germline V gene data show CDR1 as GTSNPN and CDR2 as SVGIG (reference sequence). This CDR3 has 15 amino acids. The CDR3 region is CAWSVDPGAKNIQYF. CDR3 nucleotides: TGTGCCTGGAGTGTAGACCCGGGGGCCAAAAACATTCAGTACTTC.

This clone was seen more than once but under ten times. The chain couples TRBV3-1 (or the pseudogene TRBV3-2) to TRBJ2-3; TRBD2 aligns across 13 bases. The CDR3 is 17 amino acids. J gave up 4 bases and V 4 bases, and 8 bases lay outside the gene matches. Germline loops: CDR1 LGHDT, CDR2 YNNKEL (reference sequence). The DNA of the CDR3 is TGTGCCAGCAGCCTCGGGACTAGCGGGACCGAAGCAGATACGCAGTATTTT. It translates to CASSLGTSGTEADTQYF.

The table lists this clone with a few counts. V gene TRBV6-6 combines with J gene TRBJ2-5; 14 bases are shared with TRBD2. Germline V gene sequence: CDR1 MNHNY, CDR2 SVGAGI (reference sequence). This CDR3 region has 17 residues. Trimming at V came to 6 bases and at J to 2 bases, leaving 8 bases not matched to a gene. The CDR3 bases are TGTGCCAGCAGGCGACTAGCGGGAGGGCCGAGACAAGAGACCCAGTACTTC. It encodes CASRRLAGGPRQETQYF.

In its sample, this clone was seen once. The chain uses TRBV5-6 and TRBJ1-2, with 8 bases fitting TRBD1. Germline trimming cut 0 bases from V and 7 bases from J; bases unmatched to any gene: 11. The V gene's germline CDR1 is SGHDT and CDR2 YYEEEE. This CDR3 has 16 residues. The CDR3 loop is CASSLGPGQGIRGYTF. The CDR3 bases are TGTGCCAGCAGCTTGGGCCCTGGACAGGGAATCCGTGGCTACACCTTC.

The V and J genes are TRBV6-1 and TRBJ2-3, with D possibly TRBD2 on 6 matching bases. The V end lost 2 bases, the J end lost 0 bases, and 12 bases lay between the germline ends. Germline assignment: CDR1 MNHNS and CDR2 SASEGT. The CDR3 extends over 16 amino acids. The DNA for the CDR3 is TGTGCCAGCAGTGAATATATAGCGGAGAGCACAGATACGCAGTATTTT. It specifies CASSEYIAESTDTQYF.

The chain joins TRBV24-1 to TRBJ2-1; the match to TRBD2 covers 16 bases. The CDR3 length is 23 residues. From germline, CDR1 is KGHDR and CDR2 SFDVKD. V was pared by 3 bases and J by 8 bases, with 24 bases of the junction left unmatched. The CDR3 sequence is CATSDTGQHNPGTSGRALDEQFF. As DNA, the CDR3 is TGTGCCACCAGTGATACAGGACAGCATAACCCCGGGACTAGCGGGAGGGCCTTGGATGAGCAGTTCTTC.

The chain employs TRBV28 and TRBJ2-7, with TRBD2 as a possible D gene (5 bases). CDR3 length: 12 residues. Germline V gene data show CDR1 as MDHEN and CDR2 as SYDVKM. The V gene lost 5 bases and the J gene lost 4 bases, with 9 bases spanning the gap. This CDR3 is CASSRGYYEQYF. DNA for the CDR3: TGTGCCAGCAGTCGAGGGTATTACGAGCAGTACTTC.

The chain couples TRBV6-1 to TRBJ2-3; the match to TRBD2 covers 12 bases. Germline V gene data show CDR1 as MNHNS and CDR2 as SASEGT. Germline trimming cut 2 bases from V and 4 bases from J; bases unmatched to any gene: 10. The CDR3 sequence is 18 residues long. CDR3 protein: CASSEWVTSGSSADTQYF. As DNA, the CDR3 is TGTGCCAGCAGTGAATGGGTGACTAGCGGGAGTTCGGCAGATACGCAGTATTTT.

This chain's CDR3 is CASSLVGREADTQYF. As DNA, the CDR3 is TGTGCCAGCAGCTTGGTTGGCAGGGAGGCAGATACGCAGTATTTT. J is TRBJ2-3 and V is TRBV5-6, with D maybe TRBD2 (6 bases). CDR1 and CDR2 (germline): SGHDT, YYEEEE. The CDR3 has 15 amino acids. The V end lost 0 bases, the J end lost 4 bases, and 12 bases lay between the germline ends.

V usage is TRBV24-1 and J usage is TRBJ2-1; the match to TRBD1 covers 10 bases. Germline assignment: CDR1 KGHDR and CDR2 SFDVKD. This CDR3 comprises 16 residues. J was trimmed by 7 bases and V by 5 bases; bases with no gene match: 10. CDR3 sequence: CATSGEGDRGWNEQFF. The CDR3 nucleotides read TGTGCCACCAGTGGCGAGGGGGACAGGGGTTGGAATGAGCAGTTCTTC.

This sequence joins TRBV9 and TRBJ2-1; 9 bases line up with TRBD2. The J segment lost 0 bases and the V segment lost 2 bases, leaving 3 bases of the junction unmatched. From germline, CDR1 is SGDLS and CDR2 YYNGEE. This CDR3 contains 16 residues. The CDR3 coding sequence is TGTGCCAGCAGCGTCTATAGCGGGAGCTCCTACAATGAGCAGTTCTTC. Translating it yields CASSVYSGSSYNEQFF.

Notes on this clone: The junction and the germline gene differ at one end; a read error may be behind it. The genes are TRBV2 and TRBJ2-7; D is unclear. In germline, CDR1 is SNHLY, CDR2 FYNNEI. This CDR3 has 14 residues. The CDR3 is CASREDTLVYEQYF. In DNA form, the CDR3 reads TGTGCCAGCAGGGAAGACACCCTAGTCTACGAGCAGTACTTC.

The V call is TRBV7-9, the J call TRBJ2-1; D may be TRBD1 (6 bases). Germline CDR1 SEHNR, CDR2 FQNEAQ (reference sequence). V was clipped by 7 bases and J by 1 base, with 8 bases between them. This CDR3 is built from 13 residues. The CDR3 loop is CASKDRSYNEQFF. The CDR3 DNA follows: TGTGCCAGCAAGGACAGATCCTACAATGAGCAGTTCTTC.

This rearrangement joins TRBV2 to TRBJ2-7; TRBD2 aligns across 8 bases. The germline gives CDR1 SNHLY, CDR2 FYNNEI. This CDR3 has 14 amino acids. With 1 base clipped from V and 12 bases from J, the junction kept 11 bases outside the gene matches. The CDR3 spells CASSEVREVFVRYF. CDR3 nucleotide sequence: TGTGCCAGCAGTGAAGTGCGGGAGGTGTTCGTTCGGTACTTC.

The rearrangement links TRBV28 to TRBJ1-2; D unclear. Germline V gene sequence: CDR1 MDHEN, CDR2 SYDVKM. This CDR3 contains 14 residues. The ends were cut back, 4 bases at V and 8 bases at J, with 17 bases in the middle. The CDR3 here is CASSWKGQAPGYTF. DNA for the CDR3: TGTGCCAGCAGTTGGAAAGGCCAGGCCCCAGGCTACACCTTC.

The DNA for the CDR3 is TGTGCCAGCAGCATACAGGGGCATCGCCACGAGCAGTACTTC. Its protein product is CASSIQGHRHEQYF. The rearrangement links TRBV7-2 to TRBJ2-7; the match to TRBD1 covers 7 bases. The CDR3 is 14 residues long. Germline loops: CDR1 SGHTA, CDR2 FQGNSA. J lost 5 bases, V lost 5 bases, and 9 bases had no gene match.

The CDR3 region is CASSYGGGVYNEQFF. The CDR3 region has the DNA TGTGCCAGCAGTTACGGAGGGGGCGTCTACAATGAGCAGTTCTTC. The V gene is TRBV6-5, the J gene TRBJ2-1; D may be TRBD1 (7 bases). The CDR3 spans 15 residues. The V gene lost 2 bases and the J gene lost 3 bases, with 11 bases spanning the gap. Germline CDR1 and CDR2: MNHEY and SVGAGI.

This chain uses TRBV7-9 with TRBJ2-7; D gene uncertain. Trimming pared 8 bases from V and 3 bases from J, leaving 11 bases between. There are 12 residues in the CDR3. Germline values: CDR1 SEHNR, CDR2 FQNEAQ (reference sequence). The CDR3 loop reads CASSTGFYEQYF. The CDR3 bases are TGTGCCAGCTCGACCGGGTTCTACGAGCAGTACTTC.